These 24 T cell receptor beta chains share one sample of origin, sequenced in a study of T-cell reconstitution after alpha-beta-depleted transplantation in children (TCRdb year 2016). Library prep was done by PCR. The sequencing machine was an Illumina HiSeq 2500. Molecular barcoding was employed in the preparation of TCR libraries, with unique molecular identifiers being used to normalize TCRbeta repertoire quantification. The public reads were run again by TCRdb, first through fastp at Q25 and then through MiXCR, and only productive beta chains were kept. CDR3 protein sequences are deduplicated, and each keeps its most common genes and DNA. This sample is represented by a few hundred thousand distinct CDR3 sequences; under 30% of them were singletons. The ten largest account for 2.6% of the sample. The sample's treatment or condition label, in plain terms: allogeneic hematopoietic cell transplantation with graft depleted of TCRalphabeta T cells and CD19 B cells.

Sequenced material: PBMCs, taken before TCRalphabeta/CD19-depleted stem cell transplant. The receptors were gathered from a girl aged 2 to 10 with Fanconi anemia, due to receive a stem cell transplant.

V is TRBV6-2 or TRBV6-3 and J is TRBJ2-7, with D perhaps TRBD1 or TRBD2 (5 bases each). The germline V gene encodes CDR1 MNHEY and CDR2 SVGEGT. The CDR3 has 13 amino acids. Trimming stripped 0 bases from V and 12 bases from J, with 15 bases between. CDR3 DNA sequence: TGTGCCAGCAGTTACTCGGCTTACGGGACCAGGTACTTC. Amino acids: CASSYSAYGTRYF.

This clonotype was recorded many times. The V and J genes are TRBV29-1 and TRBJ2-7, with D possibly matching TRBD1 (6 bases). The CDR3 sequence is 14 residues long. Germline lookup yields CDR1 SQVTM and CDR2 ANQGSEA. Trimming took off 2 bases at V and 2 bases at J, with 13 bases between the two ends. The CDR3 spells CSVEFRDIPYEQYF. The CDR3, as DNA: TGCAGCGTTGAATTCCGGGACATTCCCTACGAGCAGTACTTC.

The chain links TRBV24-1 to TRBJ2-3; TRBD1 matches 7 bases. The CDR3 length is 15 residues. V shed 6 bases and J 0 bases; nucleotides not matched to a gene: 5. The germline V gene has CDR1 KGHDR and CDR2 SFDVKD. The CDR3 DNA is TGTGCCACCAGTAACTGGGACAGAAGCACAGATACGCAGTATTTT. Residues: CATSNWDRSTDTQYF.

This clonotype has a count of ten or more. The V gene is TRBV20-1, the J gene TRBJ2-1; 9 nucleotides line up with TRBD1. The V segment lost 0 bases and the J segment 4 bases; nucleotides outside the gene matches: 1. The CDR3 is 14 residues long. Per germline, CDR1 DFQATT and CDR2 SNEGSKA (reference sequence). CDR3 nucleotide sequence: TGCAGTGCTAGAGAGGACAGGGGATACAATGAGCAGTTCTTC. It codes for CSAREDRGYNEQFF.

As DNA, the CDR3 is TGCGCCAGCAGCTGGACTAGCGGGGACGAGACCCAGTACTTC. Its protein product is CASSWTSGDETQYF. The chain couples TRBV5-1 to TRBJ2-5, with 12 bases matching TRBD2. CDR1 is SGHRS and CDR2 is YFSETQ in the germline V gene. V lost 3 bases, J lost 5 bases, and 2 bases stayed unmatched. The CDR3 totals 14 residues.

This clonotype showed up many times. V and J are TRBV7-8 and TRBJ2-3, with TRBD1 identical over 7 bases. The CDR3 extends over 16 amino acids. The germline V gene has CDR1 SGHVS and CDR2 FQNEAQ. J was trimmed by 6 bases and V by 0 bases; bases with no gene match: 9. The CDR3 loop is CASSLAINRGSDTQYF. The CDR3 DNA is TGTGCCAGCAGCTTAGCGATCAACAGGGGTTCCGATACGCAGTATTTT.

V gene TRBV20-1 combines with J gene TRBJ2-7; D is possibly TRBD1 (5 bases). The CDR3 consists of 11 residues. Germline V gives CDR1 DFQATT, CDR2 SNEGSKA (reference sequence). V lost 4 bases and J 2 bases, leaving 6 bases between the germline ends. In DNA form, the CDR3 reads TGCAGTGCTAAAGGGGCCTACGAGCAGTACTTC. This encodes CSAKGAYEQYF.

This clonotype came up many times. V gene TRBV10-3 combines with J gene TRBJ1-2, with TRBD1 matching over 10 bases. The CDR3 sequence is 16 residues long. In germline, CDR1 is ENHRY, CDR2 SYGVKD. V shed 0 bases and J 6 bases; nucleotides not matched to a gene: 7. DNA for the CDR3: TGTGCCATCAGTGAGTCTTTGGGACAGGGGAGGAATGGCTACACCTTC. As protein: CAISESLGQGRNGYTF.

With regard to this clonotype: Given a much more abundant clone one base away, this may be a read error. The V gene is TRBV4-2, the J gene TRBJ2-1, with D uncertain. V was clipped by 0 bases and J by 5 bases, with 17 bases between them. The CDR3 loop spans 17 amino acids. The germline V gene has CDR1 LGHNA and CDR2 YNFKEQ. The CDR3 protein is CASSQDDRWDRDNEQFF. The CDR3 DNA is TGTGCCAGCAGCCAAGATGATCGGTGGGATAGAGACAATGAGCAGTTCTTC.

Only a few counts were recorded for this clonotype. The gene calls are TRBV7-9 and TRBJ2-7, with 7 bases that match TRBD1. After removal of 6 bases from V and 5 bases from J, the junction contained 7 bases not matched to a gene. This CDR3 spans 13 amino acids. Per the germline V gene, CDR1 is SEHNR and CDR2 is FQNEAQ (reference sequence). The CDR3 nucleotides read TGTGCCAGCAGGGCAGGGGGTGTGGACGAGCAGTACTTC. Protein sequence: CASRAGGVDEQYF.

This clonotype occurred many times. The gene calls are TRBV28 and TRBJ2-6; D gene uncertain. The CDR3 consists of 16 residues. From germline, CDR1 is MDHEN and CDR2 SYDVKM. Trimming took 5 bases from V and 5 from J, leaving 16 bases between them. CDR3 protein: CASSSMYSPRANVLTF. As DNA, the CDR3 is TGTGCCAGCAGTAGCATGTACAGCCCTAGGGCCAACGTCCTGACTTTC.

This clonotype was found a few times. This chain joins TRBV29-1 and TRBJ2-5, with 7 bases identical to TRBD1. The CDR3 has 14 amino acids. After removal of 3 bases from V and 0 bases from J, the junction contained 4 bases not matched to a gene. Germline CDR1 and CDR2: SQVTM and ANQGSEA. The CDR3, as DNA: TGCAGCGTTGACAAAGACAGGGACCAAGAGACCCAGTACTTC. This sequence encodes CSVDKDRDQETQYF.

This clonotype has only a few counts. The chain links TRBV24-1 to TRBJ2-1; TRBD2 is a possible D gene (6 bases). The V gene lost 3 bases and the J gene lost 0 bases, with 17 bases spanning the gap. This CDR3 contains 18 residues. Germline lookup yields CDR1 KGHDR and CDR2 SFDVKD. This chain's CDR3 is CATSDPGAGPHSYNEQFF. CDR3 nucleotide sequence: TGTGCCACCAGTGATCCCGGAGCGGGCCCACACTCCTACAATGAGCAGTTCTTC.

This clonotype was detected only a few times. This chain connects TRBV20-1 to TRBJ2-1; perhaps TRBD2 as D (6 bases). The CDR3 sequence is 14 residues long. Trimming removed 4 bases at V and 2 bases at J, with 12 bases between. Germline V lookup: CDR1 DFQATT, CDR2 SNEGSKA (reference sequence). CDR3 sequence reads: CSAMGTQPYNEQFF. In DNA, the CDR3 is TGCAGTGCTATGGGGACTCAGCCCTACAATGAGCAGTTCTTC.

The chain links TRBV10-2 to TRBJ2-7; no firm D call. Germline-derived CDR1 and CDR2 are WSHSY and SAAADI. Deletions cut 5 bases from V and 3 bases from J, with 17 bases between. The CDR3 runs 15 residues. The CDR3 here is CASSSFSNNLYEQYF. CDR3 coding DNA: TGCGCCAGCAGTTCATTCTCGAATAACCTCTACGAGCAGTACTTC.

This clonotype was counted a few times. CDR3 protein: CASSLGDQPQHF. CDR3 nucleotides: TGTGCCAGCAGCTTGGGGGATCAGCCCCAGCATTTT. The gene calls are TRBV5-6 and TRBJ1-5; D call uncertain. Germline CDR1 and CDR2: SGHDT and YYEEEE. This CDR3 spans 12 amino acids. V was clipped by 0 bases and J by 5 bases, with 3 bases between them.

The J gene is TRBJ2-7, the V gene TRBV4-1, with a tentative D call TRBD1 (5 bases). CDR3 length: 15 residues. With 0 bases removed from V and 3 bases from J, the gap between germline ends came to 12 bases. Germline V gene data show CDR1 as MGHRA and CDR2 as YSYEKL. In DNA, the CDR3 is TGCGCCAGCAGCCAAGATCCCGACAGTTTCTACGAGCAGTACTTC. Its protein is CASSQDPDSFYEQYF.

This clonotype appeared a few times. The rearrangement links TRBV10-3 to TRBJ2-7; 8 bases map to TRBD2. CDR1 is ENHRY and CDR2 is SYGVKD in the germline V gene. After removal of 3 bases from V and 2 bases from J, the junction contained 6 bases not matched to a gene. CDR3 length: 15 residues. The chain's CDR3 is CAISEAVAGTYEQYF. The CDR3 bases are TGTGCCATCAGTGAAGCGGTAGCGGGGACCTACGAGCAGTACTTC.

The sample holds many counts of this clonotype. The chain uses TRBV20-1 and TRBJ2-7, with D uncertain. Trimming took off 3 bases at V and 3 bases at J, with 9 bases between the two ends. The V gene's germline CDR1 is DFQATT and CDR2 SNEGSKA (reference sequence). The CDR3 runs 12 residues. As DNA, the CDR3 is TGCAGTGCTAGTCTTTGGGACTACGAGCAGTACTTC. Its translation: CSASLWDYEQYF.

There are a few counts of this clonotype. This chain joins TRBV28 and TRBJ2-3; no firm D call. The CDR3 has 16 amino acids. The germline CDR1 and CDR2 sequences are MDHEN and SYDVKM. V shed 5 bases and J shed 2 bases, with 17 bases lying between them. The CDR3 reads CASSPDPGLITDTQYF. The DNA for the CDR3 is TGTGCCAGCAGTCCCGACCCCGGGCTTATCACAGATACGCAGTATTTT.

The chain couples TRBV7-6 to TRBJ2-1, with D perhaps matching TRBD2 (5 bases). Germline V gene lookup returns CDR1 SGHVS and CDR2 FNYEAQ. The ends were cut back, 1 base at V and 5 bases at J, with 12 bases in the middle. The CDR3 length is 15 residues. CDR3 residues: CASSLEALANNEQFF. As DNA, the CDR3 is TGTGCCAGCAGCTTAGAGGCTCTAGCAAACAATGAGCAGTTCTTC.

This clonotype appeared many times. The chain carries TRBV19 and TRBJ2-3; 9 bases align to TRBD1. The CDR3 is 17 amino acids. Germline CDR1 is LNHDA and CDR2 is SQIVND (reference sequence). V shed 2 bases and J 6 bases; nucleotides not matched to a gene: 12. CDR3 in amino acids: CASSINRLGQGADTQYF. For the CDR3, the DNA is TGTGCCAGTAGTATAAATCGGCTGGGACAGGGTGCCGATACGCAGTATTTT.

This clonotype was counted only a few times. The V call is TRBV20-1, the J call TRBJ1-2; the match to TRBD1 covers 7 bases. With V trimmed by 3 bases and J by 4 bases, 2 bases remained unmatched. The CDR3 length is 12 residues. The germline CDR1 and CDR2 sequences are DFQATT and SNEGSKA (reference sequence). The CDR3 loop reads CSARGQSYGYTF. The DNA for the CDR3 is TGCAGTGCTAGGGGACAGAGCTATGGCTACACCTTC.

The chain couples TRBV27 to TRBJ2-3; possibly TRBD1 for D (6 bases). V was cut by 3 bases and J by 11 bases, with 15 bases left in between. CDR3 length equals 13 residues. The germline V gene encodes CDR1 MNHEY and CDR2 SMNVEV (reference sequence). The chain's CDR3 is CASSFSTGFEQYF. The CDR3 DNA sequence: TGTGCCAGCAGTTTCTCGACAGGTTTCGAGCAGTATTTT.